These T cell receptor beta chains were read from a single sample in a study of T cell changes during pregnancy in multiple sclerosis. The method was immunoSEQ multiplex PCR; TCRdb's version includes in-frame clones alone and lacks a portion of them. The table shows some 30,000 clones, with over 75% occurring only once. This material consisted of CD8+ T cells from peripheral blood mononuclear cells, taken in the second trimester of pregnancy. The receptors here all came from a female donor with multiple sclerosis, enrolled in a pregnancy study. Both conserved end residues are part of each CDR3. Each record gives: J gene, CDR3 length, V gene, CDR3 protein.

J gene: TRBJ1-2
CDR3 length: 13
V gene: TRBV27
CDR3 protein: CASSLSGGYGYTF

J gene: TRBJ2-6
CDR3 length: 17
V gene: TRBV4-3
CDR3 protein: CASSQADTSSGANVLTF

J gene: TRBJ1-1
CDR3 length: 14
V gene: TRBV4-1
CDR3 protein: CASIGRASESEAFF

J gene: TRBJ2-7
CDR3 length: 14
V gene: TRBV2
CDR3 protein: CASSEAGQPYEQYF

J gene: TRBJ2-3
CDR3 length: 17
V gene: TRBV9
CDR3 protein: CASSATSSGLSTDTQYF

J gene: TRBJ2-1
CDR3 length: 16
V gene: TRBV28
CDR3 protein: CASSLLLAEDYNEQFF

J gene: TRBJ2-7
CDR3 length: 14
V gene: TRBV13
CDR3 protein: CASSLGRGAYEQYF

J gene: TRBJ1-1
CDR3 length: 15
V gene: TRBV27
CDR3 protein: CASSLTPTGVAEAFF

J gene: TRBJ2-7
CDR3 length: 15
V gene: TRBV15
CDR3 protein: CATSSTGIPSGEQYF

J gene: TRBJ2-7
CDR3 length: 13
V gene: TRBV7-9
CDR3 protein: CASSPIYGVEQYF

J gene: TRBJ2-5
CDR3 length: 15
V gene: TRBV4-1
CDR3 protein: CASSQDGQGVETQYF